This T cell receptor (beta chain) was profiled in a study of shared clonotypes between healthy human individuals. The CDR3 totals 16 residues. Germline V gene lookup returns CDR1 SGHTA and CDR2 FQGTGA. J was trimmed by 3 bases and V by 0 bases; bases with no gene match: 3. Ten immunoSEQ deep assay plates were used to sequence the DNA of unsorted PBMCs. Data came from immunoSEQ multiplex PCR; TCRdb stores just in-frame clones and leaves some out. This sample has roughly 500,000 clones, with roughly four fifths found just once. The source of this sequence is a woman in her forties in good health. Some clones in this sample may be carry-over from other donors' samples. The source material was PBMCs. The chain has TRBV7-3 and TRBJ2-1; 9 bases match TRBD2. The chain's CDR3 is CASSLTPSGIYNEQFF. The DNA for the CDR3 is TGTGCCAGCAGCTTAACCCCTAGCGGGATCTACAATGAGCAGTTCTTC.